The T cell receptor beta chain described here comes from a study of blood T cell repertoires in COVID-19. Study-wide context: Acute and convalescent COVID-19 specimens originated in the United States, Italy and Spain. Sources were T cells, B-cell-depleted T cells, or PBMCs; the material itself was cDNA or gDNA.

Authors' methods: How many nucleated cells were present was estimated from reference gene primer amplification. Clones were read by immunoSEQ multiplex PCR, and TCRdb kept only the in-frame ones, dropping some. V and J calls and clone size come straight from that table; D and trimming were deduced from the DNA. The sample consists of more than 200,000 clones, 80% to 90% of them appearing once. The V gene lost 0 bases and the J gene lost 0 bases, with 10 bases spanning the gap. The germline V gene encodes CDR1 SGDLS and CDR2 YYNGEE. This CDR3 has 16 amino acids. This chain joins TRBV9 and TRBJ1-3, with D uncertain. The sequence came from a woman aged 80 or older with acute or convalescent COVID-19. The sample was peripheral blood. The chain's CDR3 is CASSVAPVPSGNTIYF. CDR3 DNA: TGTGCCAGCAGCGTAGCACCGGTTCCCTCTGGAAACACCATATATTTT.